The present entry profiles one TCR beta chain with its context. Its antigen is still unknown. It was with a sample-barcoded 5' primer and a J-beta primer mix that a second PCR of roughly 6 to 12 cycles was run. TCRdb redid the calling of the 5' RACE reads with MiXCR, one entry per CDR3 protein. Here the sample spans 650,000 to 900,000 distinct CDR3 sequences, 60% to 80% being singletons. V trimming: 2 bases; J trimming: 0 bases; junction bases outside the gene matches: 3. CDR3 length: 15 amino acids. CDR1 MNHNS and CDR2 SASEGT come from the germline V gene. This record belongs to a study of blood T cells in healthy people across ages. Study context: About one barcoded beta molecule per two T cells came from capture by template switching.

Points from the study as a whole: Unsorted PBMCs ruled out conclusive naive versus antigen-experienced comparison. As age increased, TCR beta diversity per million T cells fell in a roughly linear fashion. The CMV status of each donor remained undetermined, and this could have confounded shifts in expanded clonotypes.

The clonotype was recovered from a man aged 30 to 45 in good health. Sample: blood. The J gene is TRBJ2-7, the V gene TRBV6-1; 8 nucleotides align to TRBD1. The CDR3 nucleotides read TGTGCCAGCAGTGAATGGACAGGGAGCTCCTACGAGCAGTACTTC. It translates to CASSEWTGSSYEQYF.